The next 32 T cell receptor beta chains were all read from a single sample in a study of cytomegalovirus exposure and HLA in healthy donors. It was with 60 Vbeta and 13 Jbeta primers that the PCR ran. Libraries were prepared by immunoSEQ multiplex PCR; TCRdb keeps only in-frame clonotypes and omits some of them. The data contain about 190,000 clones, more than 75% of them singletons. Sample: PBMCs. These receptors were collected from a man aged 30 to 39 in good health and CMV-seronegative.

This clone came up once. This chain joins TRBV19 and TRBJ2-1; tentatively, D is TRBD2 (5 bases). V lost 10 bases and J lost 8, with 12 bases in between. Germline assignment: CDR1 LNHDA and CDR2 SQIVND (reference sequence). CDR3 length equals 11 residues. The CDR3 nucleotides read TGTGCCACTTCAGCGGAGGATGAGCAGTTCTTC. It encodes CATSAEDEQFF. The full variable domain, rest sourced from reference TRBV19 and TRBJ2-1, is DGGITQSPKYLFRKEGQNVTLSCEQNLNHDAMYWYRQDPGQGLRLIYYSQIVNDFQKGDIAEGYSVSREKKESFPLTVTSAQKNPTAFYLCATSAEDEQFFGPGTRLTVL.

The chain is built from TRBV11-2 and TRBJ2-7; 9 bases line up with TRBD1. V was clipped by 4 bases and J by 0 bases; unmatched bases: 13. Germline V gives CDR1 SGHAT, CDR2 FQNNGV. The CDR3 covers 18 residues. For the CDR3, the DNA is TGTGCCAGCAGCTCCACAGTGGTAGGGACAGGGAGCTCCTACGAGCAGTACTTC. The encoded protein is CASSSTVVGTGSSYEQYF.

The chain joins TRBV29-1 to TRBJ1-5, with D unresolved. Germline assignment: CDR1 SQVTM and CDR2 ANQGSEA. This CDR3 has 12 residues. The ends were cut back, 4 bases at V and 3 bases at J, with 7 bases in the middle. The CDR3 protein is CSVAQYNQPQHF. The CDR3 nucleotides are TGCAGCGTTGCACAGTACAATCAGCCCCAGCATTTT.

In DNA form, the CDR3 reads TGTGCCAGCAGCCGGACAAGCAGGGGGCGCTCCCAAGAGACCCAGTACTTC. Its protein is CASSRTSRGRSQETQYF. The chain employs TRBV7-9 and TRBJ2-5, with TRBD1 identical over 8 bases. The CDR3 spans 17 residues. V dropped 5 bases and J dropped 1; count of bases not matched to a gene: 12. The germline CDR1 and CDR2 sequences are SEHNR and FQNEAQ (reference sequence).

This clone appeared a single time. This chain connects TRBV7-6 to TRBJ1-3; the match to TRBD1 covers 9 bases. Germline-derived CDR1 and CDR2 are SGHVS and FNYEAQ. The CDR3 sequence is 17 residues long. V shed 5 bases and J 2 bases; nucleotides not matched to a gene: 10. The CDR3 sequence is CASSLSGDRVTGNTIYF. In DNA, the CDR3 is TGTGCCAGCAGCCTCTCGGGGGACAGGGTTACTGGAAACACCATATATTTT. Looking up the rest from reference TRBV7-6 and TRBJ1-3 gives the full variable domain: GAGVSQSPRYKVTKRGQDVALRCDPISGHVSLYWYRQALGQGPEFLTYFNYEAQQDKSGLPNDRFSAERPEGSISTLTIQRTEQRDSAMYRCASSLSGDRVTGNTIYFGEGSWLTVV.

The V and J genes are TRBV5-6 and TRBJ2-7, with 7 positions matching TRBD2. This CDR3 has 14 amino acids. Trimming took 3 bases from V and 2 from J; bases not matched to a gene: 5. Looked up from germline, CDR1 is SGHDT and CDR2 is YYEEEE. The CDR3 DNA follows: TGTGCCAGCAGCTACGACGGGGGGACCTACGAGCAGTACTTC. Translation: CASSYDGGTYEQYF.

The chain has TRBV15 and TRBJ1-1; D is ambiguous. Per the germline V gene, CDR1 is LNHNV and CDR2 is YYDKDF (reference sequence). The V end lost 1 base, the J end lost 8 bases, and 17 bases lay between the germline ends. The CDR3 has 15 residues. CDR3 DNA: TGTGCCACCAGCAGAGTCCCGGGGAGAGCCCAAGAAGCTTTCTTT. Translation gives CATSRVPGRAQEAFF.

The chain carries TRBV11-3 and TRBJ2-2; weak D call: TRBD2 (5 bases). Trimming stripped 5 bases from V and 6 bases from J, with 10 bases between. The CDR3 length is 13 residues. Looked up from germline, CDR1 is SGHNT and CDR2 is YENEEA. The chain's CDR3 is CASSIAGAGELFF. Here the CDR3 DNA reads TGTGCCAGCAGCATAGCCGGGGCCGGGGAGCTGTTTTTT. Supplemented by reference TRBV11-3 and TRBJ2-2, the full variable domain reads EAGVVQSPRYKIIEKKQPVAFWCNPISGHNTLYWYLQNLGQGPELLIRYENEEAVDDSQLPKDRFSAERLKGVDSTLKIQPAELGDSAVYLCASSIAGAGELFFGEGSRLTVL.

The chain joins TRBV18 to TRBJ2-1, with D perhaps matching TRBD1 (5 bases). The CDR3 runs 15 residues. Germline CDR1 is KGHSH and CDR2 is LQKENI. Deletions cut 8 bases from V and 5 bases from J, with 19 bases between. CDR3 sequence (DNA): TGTGCCAGCAAGGGGCCGCCCGCCTCGAACAATGAGCAGTTCTTC. This encodes CASKGPPASNNEQFF.

The CDR3 sequence: CATSRDGRNTEAFF. The CDR3 DNA is TGTGCCACCAGCAGAGATGGCAGGAACACTGAAGCTTTCTTT. The genes are TRBV15 and TRBJ1-1; D is uncertain. The CDR3 loop spans 14 amino acids. The V end was cut by 0 bases, the J end by 1 base, with 6 bases between. Germline V CDR1 and CDR2: LNHNV, YYDKDF (reference sequence).

This rearrangement joins TRBV9 to TRBJ2-2, with TRBD2 matching 8 bases. V gave up 6 bases and J gave up 0 bases; unmatched junction bases: 10. CDR1 is SGDLS and CDR2 is YYNGEE in the germline V gene. The CDR3 covers 17 residues. DNA of the CDR3: TGTGCCAGCAATGGTCGGCGGGAGGCGCCGAACACCGGGGAGCTGTTTTTT. It codes for CASNGRREAPNTGELFF.

J is TRBJ2-1 and V is TRBV9; the D is unclear. Germline V gene lookup returns CDR1 SGDLS and CDR2 YYNGEE. With 2 bases removed from V and 8 bases from J, the gap between germline ends came to 14 bases. This CDR3 has 14 residues. This CDR3 reads CASSVVELPHEQFF. The CDR3 region has the DNA TGTGCCAGCAGCGTCGTCGAACTCCCACATGAGCAGTTCTTC.

This chain joins TRBV18 and TRBJ1-1; D remains ambiguous. Trimming removed 1 base at V and 5 bases at J, with 11 bases between. Per germline, CDR1 KGHSH and CDR2 LQKENI. The CDR3 is made up of 14 amino acids. DNA of the CDR3: TGTGCCAGCTCACCACAGGGAGAGGGAACTGAAGCTTTCTTT. Translated: CASSPQGEGTEAFF.

The rearrangement links TRBV5-5 to TRBJ2-7; D perhaps matches TRBD2 (5 bases). CDR3 length: 11 amino acids. Germline CDR1 SGHKS, CDR2 YYEKEE (reference sequence). The V end lost 4 bases, the J end lost 4 bases, and 6 bases lay between the germline ends. CDR3 sequence (DNA): TGTGCCAGCAGCCCGGGGTACGAGCAGTACTTC. Amino acids: CASSPGYEQYF.

The count of this clone is one. V and J are TRBV15 and TRBJ2-2; TRBD2 agrees at 9 bases. The CDR3 loop spans 16 amino acids. From germline, CDR1 is LNHNV and CDR2 YYDKDF (reference sequence). Unmatched junction bases numbered 6, after V lost 0 bases and J lost 7 bases. CDR3: CATSRELAGVGGELFF. The CDR3 DNA reads as TGTGCCACCAGCAGAGAACTAGCGGGCGTTGGCGGGGAGCTGTTTTTT.

The chain couples TRBV15 to TRBJ2-2; 8 nucleotides agree with TRBD1. CDR1 is LNHNV and CDR2 is YYDKDF in the germline V gene (reference sequence). The CDR3 consists of 16 residues. The trim removed 6 bases at V and 4 bases at J, leaving 10 bases unmatched. The CDR3 loop is CATRGQGALSTGELFF. CDR3 nucleotides: TGTGCCACCAGGGGGCAGGGGGCCCTGAGCACCGGGGAGCTGTTTTTT.

The chain employs TRBV14 and TRBJ2-7; D is unresolved. This CDR3 contains 15 residues. Germline V CDR1 and CDR2: SGHDN, FVKESK. The ends were cut back, 2 bases at V and 2 bases at J, with 13 bases in the middle. CDR3 sequence reads: CASSQSRAFPYEQYF. The CDR3 DNA reads TGTGCCAGCAGCCAATCCCGAGCGTTCCCCTACGAGCAGTACTTC.

This rearrangement joins TRBV11-3 to TRBJ2-2, with 8 positions matching TRBD1. Germline trimming cut 2 bases from V and 3 bases from J; bases unmatched to any gene: 8. This CDR3 has 17 residues. CDR1 is SGHNT and CDR2 is YENEEA in the germline V gene. The CDR3 DNA reads as TGTGCCAGCAGCTTAATCACCGGACAGGGCCACACCGGGGAGCTGTTTTTT. This sequence encodes CASSLITGQGHTGELFF.

J is TRBJ1-2 and V is TRBV29-1; 9 bases line up with TRBD1. The length of the CDR3 is 12 residues. Trimming removed 6 bases from V and 7 bases from J; junction bases left unmatched: 6. From germline, CDR1 is SQVTM and CDR2 ANQGSEA. CDR3 loop: CSVRGQGSGYTF. Here the CDR3 DNA reads TGCAGCGTCCGGGGACAGGGAAGTGGCTACACCTTC.

The DNA of the CDR3 is TGTGCCAGCAGTTATCGAACAGAGCAGTACTTC. Translated: CASSYRTEQYF. The V call is TRBV28, the J call TRBJ2-7; D is uncertain. Germline V gene data show CDR1 as MDHEN and CDR2 as SYDVKM. Trimming cost V 4 bases and J 7 bases, with 8 bases left between them. This CDR3 contains 11 residues.

This chain links TRBV9 with TRBJ2-5, with 8 bases aligning to TRBD1. With the DNA end fitting TRBJ2-7 better, the J assignment may be wrong. The CDR3 is made up of 13 amino acids. Germline CDR1 reads SGDLS; CDR2 reads YYNGEE. The CDR3 spells CASSTGQGYEQYF. The CDR3 DNA is TGTGCCAGCAGCACCGGACAGGGCTACGAGCAGTACTTC.

This sequence joins TRBV10-3 and TRBJ2-1, with TRBD2 as a possible D gene (5 bases). Germline CDR1 and CDR2: ENHRY and SYGVKD. The CDR3 consists of 14 residues. The V and J ends lost 6 bases and 4 bases respectively, with 13 bases between them. CDR3 loop: CAISPSLEYNEQFF. DNA for the CDR3: TGTGCCATCAGCCCCTCACTAGAGTACAATGAGCAGTTCTTC.

The chain combines TRBV5-4 with TRBJ2-2; 13 bases agree with TRBD2. V lost 3 bases and J lost 2; bases outside the gene matches: 7. The CDR3 has 18 amino acids. Germline CDR1 reads SGHNT; CDR2 reads YYREEE (reference sequence). This chain's CDR3 is CASSSFTSGGVNTGELFF. The CDR3 DNA sequence: TGTGCCAGCAGCTCCTTCACTAGCGGGGGGGTAAACACCGGGGAGCTGTTTTTT.

The V call is TRBV28, the J call TRBJ1-2, with D perhaps TRBD1 (6 bases). Germline assignment: CDR1 MDHEN and CDR2 SYDVKM. Trimming took 3 bases from V and 2 from J, leaving 10 bases between them. The CDR3 contains 14 residues. For the CDR3, the DNA is TGTGCCAGCAGTTTGACAGGCAGGAACTATGGCTACACCTTC. Amino acid sequence: CASSLTGRNYGYTF.

The V gene is TRBV9, the J gene TRBJ2-7; 11 bases align to TRBD1. Germline-derived CDR1 and CDR2 are SGDLS and YYNGEE. The length of the CDR3 is 15 residues. The V gene end was trimmed by 3 bases and the J gene end by 2 bases; junction bases not matched to a gene: 4. The CDR3 here is CASSAGTGGPYEQYF. DNA of the CDR3: TGTGCCAGCAGCGCCGGGACAGGGGGGCCCTACGAGCAGTACTTC.

This clone was counted only a few times. V is TRBV9 and J is TRBJ2-2, with D maybe TRBD1 (6 bases). Trimming shortened V by 0 bases and J by 0 bases, and 6 bases separated the two germline ends. Looked up from germline, CDR1 is SGDLS and CDR2 is YYNGEE. This CDR3 spans 15 amino acids. The CDR3 DNA reads TGTGCCAGCAGCGTAGGGACAGCGAACACCGGGGAGCTGTTTTTT. Amino acids: CASSVGTANTGELFF.

The rearrangement uses TRBV6-6 and TRBJ2-5; 7 nucleotides match TRBD2. In germline, CDR1 is MNHNY, CDR2 SVGAGI (reference sequence). With 4 bases clipped from V and 1 base from J, the junction kept 3 bases outside the gene matches. The CDR3 contains 14 residues. CDR3 nucleotides: TGTGCCAGCAGTTCCGGACTAGGCCAAGAGACCCAGTACTTC. It encodes CASSSGLGQETQYF.

In the case of this clone: One end of the junction is discordant with germline, which a read error may explain. This chain joins TRBV7-9 and TRBJ2-2; the D call may be TRBD1 or TRBD2 (5 bases each). The length of the CDR3 is 17 residues. CDR1 is SEHNR and CDR2 is FQNEAQ in the germline V gene (reference sequence). The chain's CDR3 is CSSSLAWPGRRTGELFF. CDR3 bases: TGTTCCAGCAGCTTAGCGTGGCCAGGGCGTCGAACCGGGGAGCTGTTTTTT.

J is TRBJ2-1 and V is TRBV18; 9 bases match TRBD1. Germline assignment: CDR1 KGHSH and CDR2 LQKENI. V lost 3 bases, J lost 5 bases, and 8 bases stayed unmatched. This CDR3 is 16 amino acids long. The CDR3 DNA reads TGTGCCAGCTCACCGGGCTTGGGACAGGGAAACAATGAGCAGTTCTTC. Residues: CASSPGLGQGNNEQFF.

The chain has TRBV6-5 and TRBJ2-3; 7 bases line up with TRBD2. The CDR3 totals 15 residues. J gave up 6 bases and V 0 bases, and 6 bases lay outside the gene matches. In germline, CDR1 is MNHEY, CDR2 SVGAGI. The CDR3 is CASSYSLVGGDTQYF. The CDR3 DNA is TGTGCCAGCAGTTACTCACTAGTCGGGGGGGATACGCAGTATTTT.

The V call is TRBV6-6, the J call TRBJ2-5; TRBD2 aligns across 8 bases. V shed 0 bases and J 5 bases; nucleotides not matched to a gene: 8. From germline, CDR1 is MNHNY and CDR2 SVGAGI (reference sequence). The CDR3 totals 16 residues. CDR3 residues: CASSYSRGALGETQYF. DNA of the CDR3: TGTGCCAGCAGTTACTCGCGGGGGGCCCTGGGGGAGACCCAGTACTTC.

CDR3 sequence: CASSVGQGTFEKLFF. Here the CDR3 DNA reads TGTGCCAGCAGTGTAGGCCAGGGGACGTTCGAAAAACTGTTTTTT. The genes are TRBV2 and TRBJ1-4; D possibly corresponds to TRBD1 (6 bases). Germline lookup yields CDR1 SNHLY and CDR2 FYNNEI. V dropped 4 bases and J dropped 8 bases, with 17 bases sitting between them. The CDR3 loop spans 15 amino acids. Full variable domain (outside the CDR3, taken from reference TRBV2 and TRBJ1-4): EPEVTQTPSHQVTQMGQEVILRCVPISNHLYFYWYRQILGQKVEFLVSFYNNEISEKSEIFDDQFSVERPDGSNFTLKIRSTKLEDSAMYFCASSVGQGTFEKLFFGSGTQLSVL.